The 26 T cell receptor beta chains below all came from one sample that was sequenced in a study of radiotherapy plus CTLA-4 blockade in lung cancer. The data were produced by immunoSEQ multiplex PCR, yet TCRdb's version contains in-frame clones alone and is incomplete. The sample lists about 50,000 clones, 55% to 80% occurring once. Here the sequenced sample was peripheral blood, taken from a patient treated with radiotherapy plus ipilimumab. These receptors were taken from a human donor with non-small cell lung cancer who had a complete response to radiotherapy plus ipilimumab.

The chain recombines TRBV6-1 with TRBJ1-5; no definite D call. Trimming pared 1 base from V and 5 bases from J, leaving 9 bases between. Germline loops: CDR1 MNHNS, CDR2 SASEGT. The CDR3 contains 14 residues. CDR3 amino acids: CASSEDGRDQPQHF. The CDR3 DNA reads as TGTGCCAGCAGTGAAGATGGGAGGGATCAGCCCCAGCATTTT.

In this sample, this clone turned up a few times. The chain employs TRBV5-8 and TRBJ1-3; 7 bases line up with TRBD1. V shed 7 bases, J shed 0 bases, and the junction held 16 bases outside the gene matches. The CDR3 spans 18 residues. Per the germline V gene, CDR1 is SGHTS and CDR2 is YDEGEE. In nucleotides, the CDR3 is TGTGCCAGCCCCTGGAAGGGAGCAGGGGGAGACTCTGGAAACACCATATATTTT. Residues: CASPWKGAGGDSGNTIYF.

This clone was observed a few times. The chain combines TRBV28 with TRBJ1-5; possibly TRBD1 for D (5 bases). This CDR3 region has 15 residues. Germline CDR1 and CDR2: MDHEN and SYDVKM. V lost 5 bases, J lost 3 bases, and 14 bases lay in between. CDR3 nucleotide sequence: TGTGCCAGCAGTCACAGCCGCAGGGTCAATCAGCCCCAGCATTTT. It translates to CASSHSRRVNQPQHF.

V and J are TRBV19 and TRBJ2-1, with 16 bases that match TRBD2. The CDR3 extends over 17 amino acids. The germline V gene has CDR1 LNHDA and CDR2 SQIVND (reference sequence). V shed 7 bases and J 0 bases; nucleotides not matched to a gene: 3. The CDR3 nucleotides are TGTGCCAGTATCGGGACTAGCGGGAGGGCCTCCTACAATGAGCAGTTCTTC. Translated, it gives CASIGTSGRASYNEQFF.

The rearrangement links TRBV27 to TRBJ2-7; 10 positions match TRBD1. The CDR3 runs 16 residues. The ends lost 6 bases at V and 4 bases at J; junction bases unmatched: 12. Per the germline V gene, CDR1 is MNHEY and CDR2 is SMNVEV (reference sequence). The CDR3 DNA sequence: TGTGCCAGCAGCCAGCCGGGGGGGACAGGGGTATACGAGCAGTACTTC. Translating it yields CASSQPGGTGVYEQYF.

The chain recombines TRBV13 with TRBJ2-5, with TRBD2 matching 16 bases. V was pared by 4 bases and J by 3 bases, with 11 bases of the junction left unmatched. The length of the CDR3 is 19 residues. The germline V gene has CDR1 PRHDT and CDR2 FYEKMQ (reference sequence). CDR3 bases: TGTGCCAGCAGCTCCCCAGGGACTAGCGGGGGGGCCTTCAAAGAGACCCAGTACTTC. Its protein is CASSSPGTSGGAFKETQYF.

This chain uses TRBV7-8 with TRBJ2-3; TRBD2 agrees at 10 bases. Germline V gives CDR1 SGHVS, CDR2 FQNEAQ. CDR3 length: 16 residues. Unmatched junction bases numbered 7, after V lost 2 bases and J lost 5 bases. CDR3 coding DNA: TGTGCCAGCAGCTTAACTTCAGCGGGGGGGCAAGATACGCAGTATTTT. Translation gives CASSLTSAGGQDTQYF.

The chain employs TRBV9 and TRBJ2-7, with a possible D match to TRBD2 (6 bases). The germline gives CDR1 SGDLS, CDR2 YYNGEE. The V gene lost 0 bases and the J gene lost 3 bases, with 13 bases spanning the gap. This CDR3 has 15 amino acids. The CDR3: CASSVGGKENYEQYF. As DNA, the CDR3 is TGTGCCAGCAGCGTAGGCGGGAAGGAGAACTACGAGCAGTACTTC.

Remarks on this clone: Germline is not matched at one junction end, which may reflect a read error. Here the CDR3 reads CASSEARTGSSYEQYF. CDR3 coding DNA: TGTGCCAGCAGCGAAGCCCGGACAGGAAGCTCCTACGAGCAGTACTTC. This chain links TRBV6-1 with TRBJ2-5; 7 nucleotides line up with TRBD1. The J call may be incorrect, as the DNA end agrees better with TRBJ2-7. The CDR3 totals 16 residues. Germline loops: CDR1 MNHNS, CDR2 SASEGT.

The rearrangement joins TRBV7-3 to TRBJ2-2; 7 bases fit TRBD1. J was trimmed by 3 bases and V by 4 bases; bases with no gene match: 5. Per germline, CDR1 SGHTA and CDR2 FQGTGA. The CDR3 spans 15 residues. The CDR3: CASSSRQGHTGELFF. CDR3 DNA sequence: TGTGCCAGCAGCTCCCGACAGGGTCACACCGGGGAGCTGTTTTTT.

The chain links TRBV27 to TRBJ2-2; 7 bases align to TRBD1. After removal of 5 bases from V and 5 bases from J, the junction contained 11 bases not matched to a gene. This CDR3 region has 16 residues. CDR1 and CDR2 (germline): MNHEY, SMNVEV (reference sequence). CDR3 protein: CASSSSGGIRTGELFF. DNA of the CDR3: TGTGCCAGCAGTAGCTCAGGGGGAATCAGGACCGGGGAGCTGTTTTTT.

This chain links TRBV7-9 with TRBJ2-3; D is possibly TRBD1 (6 bases). Between the trimmed V and J ends, which lost 7 bases and 5 bases, there was a span of 10 bases. This CDR3 comprises 12 residues. Germline V gives CDR1 SEHNR, CDR2 FQNEAQ (reference sequence). This CDR3 is CASTTGLDTQYF. Here the CDR3 DNA reads TGTGCCAGCACTACAGGGTTAGATACGCAGTATTTT.

V usage is TRBV7-9 and J usage is TRBJ2-3, with 8 bases matching TRBD1. With 5 bases clipped from V and 5 bases from J, the junction kept 12 bases outside the gene matches. CDR1 and CDR2 from the germline V gene are SEHNR and FQNEAQ (reference sequence). CDR3 length: 16 amino acids. The CDR3 protein is CASSRPPGQAGDTQYF. CDR3 nucleotides: TGTGCCAGCAGCAGACCCCCGGGACAGGCTGGAGATACGCAGTATTTT.

This rearrangement joins TRBV7-9 to TRBJ2-7; 9 bases agree with TRBD1. Germline V gene lookup returns CDR1 SEHNR and CDR2 FQNEAQ (reference sequence). V shed 2 bases, J shed 5 bases, and the junction held 7 bases outside the gene matches. The length of the CDR3 is 15 residues. The DNA for the CDR3 is TGTGCCAGCAGCTTATGGGGGACAGGGTCCGACGAGCAGTACTTC. Translation: CASSLWGTGSDEQYF.

The CDR3 sequence: CASSLARTGGNEQFF. In nucleotides, the CDR3 is TGCGCCAGCAGCTTGGCGCGGACAGGGGGAAATGAGCAGTTCTTC. The genes are TRBV5-1 and TRBJ2-1; the match to TRBD1 covers 10 bases. This CDR3 has 15 amino acids. The V and J ends lost 0 bases and 7 bases, in that order; junction bases with no gene match: 4. Germline V CDR1 and CDR2: SGHRS, YFSETQ.

The chain has TRBV5-1 and TRBJ1-3; the D gene is possibly TRBD1 (6 bases). The CDR3 length is 16 residues. CDR1 is SGHRS, CDR2 YFSETQ, per germline. V gave up 4 bases and J gave up 0 bases, with 14 bases separating them. The CDR3 sequence is CASSPRTDRSGNTIYF. CDR3 sequence (DNA): TGCGCCAGCAGCCCAAGGACAGACCGCTCTGGAAACACCATATATTTT.

V and J are TRBV5-6 and TRBJ1-2, with D possibly matching TRBD1 (5 bases). Looked up from germline, CDR1 is SGHDT and CDR2 is YYEEEE. The CDR3 is 15 amino acids. V was cut by 2 bases and J by 6 bases, with 17 bases left in between. The DNA of the CDR3 is TGTGCCAGCAGCTTCCCACAGGCAATATCCAATGGCTACACCTTC. This sequence encodes CASSFPQAISNGYTF.

The J gene is TRBJ1-2, the V gene TRBV25-1; 7 bases align to TRBD1. Per germline, CDR1 MGHDK and CDR2 SYGVNS. V lost 3 bases and J lost 8; bases outside the gene matches: 15. This CDR3 is built from 16 residues. DNA for the CDR3: TGTGCCAGCAGTGAGTCCCTCTCCGACAGGGCACGCGGCTACACCTTC. Encoded protein: CASSESLSDRARGYTF.

This clone was observed a single time. V is TRBV29-1 and J is TRBJ2-1; 10 bases match TRBD1. The CDR3 length is 12 residues. V lost 6 bases to trimming and J lost 5 bases; unmatched junction nucleotides: 1. Germline V lookup: CDR1 SQVTM, CDR2 ANQGSEA. CDR3 sequence: CSVGQGDNEQFF. The CDR3 nucleotides are TGCAGCGTAGGACAGGGGGACAATGAGCAGTTCTTC.

V and J are TRBV2 and TRBJ2-1; 7 bases are shared with TRBD1. This CDR3 has 12 amino acids. Germline V gene lookup returns CDR1 SNHLY and CDR2 FYNNEI. J lost 8 bases, V lost 8 bases, and 6 bases had no gene match. The CDR3 region has the DNA TGTGCCAGCGGGGGCAGGGGGTATGAGCAGTTCTTC. Amino acids: CASGGRGYEQFF. The whole variable domain, remainder taken from reference TRBV2 and TRBJ2-1, is EPEVTQTPSHQVTQMGQEVILRCVPISNHLYFYWYRQILGQKVEFLVSFYNNEISEKSEIFDDQFSVERPDGSNFTLKIRSTKLEDSAMYFCASGGRGYEQFFGPGTRLTVL.

The chain joins TRBV19 to TRBJ1-1; no firm D call. Deletions cut 7 bases from V and 0 bases from J, with 15 bases between. Germline CDR1 is LNHDA and CDR2 is SQIVND (reference sequence). The CDR3 runs 15 residues. CDR3 bases: TGTGCCAGTAAAGTAACAGATTTTATGAACACTGAAGCTTTCTTT. Amino acid sequence: CASKVTDFMNTEAFF.

This clone was seen a few times. The rearrangement joins TRBV10-3 to TRBJ2-7; 9 bases fit TRBD1. The V segment lost 5 bases and the J segment 2 bases; nucleotides outside the gene matches: 7. Germline V CDR1 and CDR2: ENHRY, SYGVKD. The CDR3 runs 15 residues. The CDR3 reads CAISSGTGFTYEQYF. In DNA, the CDR3 is TGTGCCATCAGTTCCGGGACAGGGTTTACCTACGAGCAGTACTTC.

This clone was picked up a small number of times. The chain links TRBV5-1 to TRBJ1-4; D unresolved. The germline V and J ends were trimmed by 0 bases and 5 bases, with 8 bases remaining between them. The CDR3 length is 14 residues. The germline gives CDR1 SGHRS, CDR2 YFSETQ. The CDR3 loop is CASSLDRPNEKLFF. The CDR3, as DNA: TGCGCCAGCAGCTTGGACAGACCGAATGAAAAACTGTTTTTT.

In this sample, this clone turned up a few times. V gene TRBV19 combines with J gene TRBJ2-1, with a possible D match to TRBD1 (6 bases). CDR1 and CDR2 from the germline V gene are LNHDA and SQIVND (reference sequence). The CDR3 sequence is 15 residues long. V gave up 4 bases and J gave up 10 bases, with 20 bases separating them. CDR3 loop: CASSTGDTQGSEQFF. The CDR3 region has the DNA TGTGCCAGTAGTACCGGGGACACCCAAGGCAGCGAGCAGTTCTTC.

The gene calls are TRBV7-2 and TRBJ1-3; possibly TRBD1 for D (6 bases). CDR3 length: 16 amino acids. CDR1 is SGHTA and CDR2 is FQGNSA in the germline V gene. The V end lost 0 bases, the J end lost 4 bases, and 13 bases lay between the germline ends. The CDR3 DNA is TGTGCCAGCAGCTTAGCCCTCTCAGGGGCCGGAAACACCATATATTTT. Its translation: CASSLALSGAGNTIYF.

The chain uses TRBV7-9 and TRBJ2-5; D is possibly TRBD2 (5 bases). V gave up 5 bases and J gave up 5 bases, with 12 bases separating them. The germline V gene encodes CDR1 SEHNR and CDR2 FQNEAQ (reference sequence). The CDR3 length is 13 residues. The CDR3 nucleotides are TGTGCCAGCAGCCCCCCGGGATCGGAGACCCAGTACTTC. Translation gives CASSPPGSETQYF.